The 28 T cell receptor beta chains given below trace back to one sample, sequenced in a study of graft-versus-host responses after intestinal transplantation (dated by TCRdb to the early 2020s). The time point label, read with the paper, signifies: cells obtained before transplantation from donor or recipient. Preparation of the library involved the immunoSEQ multiplex PCR assay. TCRdb limited this immuneACCESS table to in-frame rearrangements with V and J called. A share of clones is missing; checked studies link under half to unresolved V genes, and the rest is unexplained. Recorded for this sample are some 85,000 clones; around 90% of them occurred a single time. Roughly 0.4% of the sample lies in the top ten. These receptors' antigens are unknown. Here the sequenced sample was unstimulated CD8+ T cells sorted from spleen or lymph node cells, taken before transplant. These receptors all stem from a human donor who was the organ donor for an intestinal transplant.

V gene TRBV27 combines with J gene TRBJ1-6; D gene uncertain. Germline CDR1 reads MNHEY; CDR2 reads SMNVEV (reference sequence). This CDR3 region has 13 residues. V gave up 5 bases and J gave up 11 bases, with 13 bases separating them. CDR3 DNA sequence: TGTGCCAGCAGTAATCATCCGCGGGCACCCCTCCACTTT. Its translation is CASSNHPRAPLHF.

V and J are TRBV4-1 and TRBJ2-1, with unresolved D. Trimming removed 0 bases from V and 9 bases from J, with 12 bases in between. CDR3 length equals 14 residues. The germline gives CDR1 MGHRA, CDR2 YSYEKL. Written as DNA, the CDR3 is TGCGCCAGCAGCCAAGAGACTCCTAGTGCTGAGCAGTTCTTC. Its translation is CASSQETPSAEQFF.

The chain carries TRBV11-1 and TRBJ1-6, with TRBD1 matching over 9 bases. CDR3 size: 15 residues. Germline values: CDR1 SGHAT, CDR2 FQDESV (reference sequence). The junction had 5 bases not matched to a gene; V was cut back by 1 base and J by 10 bases. The CDR3: CASSLEGQGRSPLHF. The CDR3 DNA is TGTGCCAGCAGCTTAGAGGGACAGGGTCGGTCACCCCTCCACTTT.

The chain recombines TRBV27 with TRBJ1-6; D remains unclear. The CDR3 spans 14 residues. Per the germline V gene, CDR1 is MNHEY and CDR2 is SMNVEV (reference sequence). V lost 6 bases and J 6 bases, leaving 12 bases between the germline ends. CDR3 bases: TGTGCCAGCAGCCCCCCAGATCCTAATTCACCCCTCCACTTT. The encoded protein is CASSPPDPNSPLHF.

The chain joins TRBV5-6 to TRBJ1-2, with 10 bases aligning to TRBD1. The CDR3 contains 15 residues. Germline V CDR1 and CDR2: SGHDT, YYEEEE. The V and J ends lost 4 bases and 4 bases, in that order; junction bases with no gene match: 7. The CDR3 reads CASSPTRTGGYGYTF. The CDR3 nucleotides read TGTGCCAGCAGCCCTACCAGGACAGGGGGCTATGGCTACACCTTC.

The chain uses TRBV28 and TRBJ1-1; D is unresolved. Trimming removed 6 bases at V and 1 base at J, with 12 bases between. CDR1 MDHEN and CDR2 SYDVKM come from the germline V gene. CDR3 length equals 14 residues. In DNA form, the CDR3 reads TGTGCCAGCAGAACACGGGGAGGGAACACTGAAGCTTTCTTT. It translates to CASRTRGGNTEAFF.

The gene calls are TRBV9 and TRBJ1-3; D possibly corresponds to TRBD1 (5 bases). The V gene's germline CDR1 is SGDLS and CDR2 YYNGEE. CDR3 length equals 17 residues. V dropped 0 bases and J dropped 0 bases, with 13 bases sitting between them. CDR3 coding DNA: TGTGCCAGCAGCGTAGCTAGAGTAGACAGCTCTGGAAACACCATATATTTT. Translating it yields CASSVARVDSSGNTIYF.

The chain employs TRBV30 and TRBJ1-2; D gene uncertain. The CDR3 is made up of 13 amino acids. V was trimmed by 4 bases and J by 6 bases, leaving 15 bases between them. CDR1 is GTSNPN and CDR2 is SVGIG in the germline V gene (reference sequence). CDR3 nucleotide sequence: TGTGCCTGGAACCTGGTCGACGGAGATGGCTACACCTTC. Translating it yields CAWNLVDGDGYTF. The full variable domain, in which reference TRBV30 and TRBJ1-2 provide the parts outside the CDR3, is SQTIHQWPATLVQPVGSPLSLECTVEGTSNPNLYWYRQAAGRGLQLLFYSVGIGQISSEVPQNLSASRPQDRQFILSSKKLLLSDSGFYLCAWNLVDGDGYTFGSGTRLTVV.

This clone has only one observation. The rearrangement links TRBV5-6 to TRBJ2-7, with 11 bases that match TRBD2. The junction had 5 bases not matched to a gene; V was cut back by 1 base and J by 2 bases. Germline-derived CDR1 and CDR2 are SGHDT and YYEEEE. CDR3 length equals 16 residues. The CDR3 DNA sequence: TGTGCCAGCAGCTTGCCCTTAGCGGGGGGGCCCTACGAGCAGTACTTC. Protein product: CASSLPLAGGPYEQYF.

This clone was seen just once. This rearrangement joins TRBV4-3 to TRBJ1-2; 7 nucleotides agree with TRBD1. The CDR3 has 15 residues. CDR1 and CDR2 (germline): LGHNA, YSLEER. With V trimmed by 1 base and J by 3 bases, 5 bases remained unmatched. The CDR3 DNA is TGCGCCAGCAGCCAAGCTGACAGGGCATACTATGGCTACACCTTC. Amino acids: CASSQADRAYYGYTF.

V gene TRBV5-4 combines with J gene TRBJ2-7; 9 positions match TRBD1. J gave up 6 bases and V 3 bases, and 4 bases lay outside the gene matches. CDR1 is SGHNT and CDR2 is YYREEE in the germline V gene (reference sequence). The length of the CDR3 is 13 residues. The CDR3 is CASSSGTGPEQYF. CDR3 in DNA: TGTGCCAGCAGCTCTGGGACAGGGCCCGAGCAGTACTTC.

The chain is built from TRBV7-3 and TRBJ2-7; 8 positions match TRBD2. The CDR3 is 14 amino acids. With V trimmed by 5 bases and J by 2 bases, 5 bases remained unmatched. CDR1 is SGHTA, CDR2 FQGTGA, per germline. The DNA for the CDR3 is TGTGCCAGCAGCCCCGTGACTAGCGCCTACGAGCAGTACTTC. Its protein is CASSPVTSAYEQYF.

The chain uses TRBV13 and TRBJ1-1; TRBD1 matches at 11 bases. The CDR3 covers 16 residues. With V trimmed by 6 bases and J by 4 bases, 10 bases remained unmatched. Germline-derived CDR1 and CDR2 are PRHDT and FYEKMQ (reference sequence). CDR3 DNA: TGTGCCAGCAGTTATAACCCGGGGACAGGGGGCACTGAAGCTTTCTTT. Amino acid sequence: CASSYNPGTGGTEAFF.

The gene calls are TRBV29-1 and TRBJ2-3; 7 positions match TRBD1. CDR1 and CDR2 (germline): SQVTM, ANQGSEA. The CDR3 loop spans 14 amino acids. The junction had 7 bases not matched to a gene; V was cut back by 6 bases and J by 1 base. The CDR3 DNA follows: TGCAGCGTCCCGGACAGGCCGGGCACAGATACGCAGTATTTT. Its translation is CSVPDRPGTDTQYF.

This rearrangement joins TRBV19 to TRBJ1-5, with 8 bases fitting TRBD1. Per germline, CDR1 LNHDA and CDR2 SQIVND (reference sequence). The CDR3 is 12 residues long. The J segment lost 3 bases and the V segment lost 11 bases, leaving 3 bases of the junction unmatched. The CDR3 DNA reads as TGTGCCGGGGGACAGGCCAATCAGCCCCAGCATTTT. This sequence encodes CAGGQANQPQHF.

The rearrangement joins TRBV5-4 to TRBJ2-5; TRBD2 is a possible D gene (6 bases). The CDR3 has 14 amino acids. The germline V gene encodes CDR1 SGHNT and CDR2 YYREEE (reference sequence). Trimming took 0 bases from V and 5 from J, leaving 11 bases between them. The DNA for the CDR3 is TGTGCCAGCAGCTTGGAAGGCGGGGTGGAGACCCAGTACTTC. Translation gives CASSLEGGVETQYF.

This chain joins TRBV4-1 and TRBJ2-2, with D tentatively TRBD1 (5 bases). This CDR3 spans 15 amino acids. Germline V CDR1 and CDR2: MGHRA, YSYEKL. Trimming pared 0 bases from V and 7 bases from J, leaving 12 bases between. CDR3 nucleotides: TGCGCCAGCAGCCAAGAGCCGCAGGGCAGCGGGGAGCTGTTTTTT. Translated, it gives CASSQEPQGSGELFF.

The chain employs TRBV27 and TRBJ2-3; TRBD2 might be the D (5 bases). The germline V gene encodes CDR1 MNHEY and CDR2 SMNVEV (reference sequence). Trimming took off 3 bases at V and 2 bases at J, with 9 bases between the two ends. CDR3 length equals 14 residues. The CDR3 sequence is CASSLDSTTDTQYF. The CDR3 DNA reads as TGTGCCAGCAGTTTGGACTCCACCACAGATACGCAGTATTTT.

The chain uses TRBV19 and TRBJ2-1; 9 bases are shared with TRBD1. The junction had 6 bases not matched to a gene; V was cut back by 6 bases and J by 9 bases. Germline V gene data show CDR1 as LNHDA and CDR2 as SQIVND (reference sequence). This CDR3 is built from 13 residues. The DNA of the CDR3 is TGTGCCAGTAGCTCGACAGGGGGGAGTGAGCAGTTCTTC. This gives the protein CASSSTGGSEQFF.

In its sample, this clone was seen a few times. V and J are TRBV5-4 and TRBJ1-1; TRBD1 aligns across 7 bases. Germline CDR1 reads SGHNT; CDR2 reads YYREEE (reference sequence). The CDR3 totals 14 residues. V shed 1 base and J 8 bases; nucleotides not matched to a gene: 8. This CDR3 is CASSLFRRQGEAFF. CDR3 DNA sequence: TGTGCCAGCAGCTTGTTTAGGAGACAGGGCGAAGCTTTCTTT.

The rearrangement joins TRBV27 to TRBJ2-3, with TRBD2 as a possible D gene (6 bases). This CDR3 is 16 amino acids long. Germline-derived CDR1 and CDR2 are MNHEY and SMNVEV (reference sequence). The V end was cut by 1 base, the J end by 2 bases, with 13 bases between. The CDR3 loop is CASSLWGGGITDTQYF. DNA of the CDR3: TGTGCCAGCAGTTTATGGGGTGGGGGGATCACAGATACGCAGTATTTT.

The CDR3 is CASSQRGRGEAFF. The DNA for the CDR3 is TGCGCCAGCAGCCAGAGGGGGCGCGGTGAAGCTTTCTTT. V is TRBV4-3 and J is TRBJ1-1; 7 bases are a match to TRBD1. The V gene's germline CDR1 is LGHNA and CDR2 YSLEER. The CDR3 is made up of 13 amino acids. The trim removed 3 bases at V and 7 bases at J, leaving 5 bases unmatched.

This clone was picked up one time. The V call is TRBV28, the J call TRBJ2-2; weak D call: TRBD2 (7 bases). The CDR3 consists of 15 residues. Between the trimmed V and J ends, which lost 6 bases and 7 bases, there was a span of 18 bases. CDR1 is MDHEN, CDR2 SYDVKM, per germline. For the CDR3, the DNA is TGTGCCAGCAGCCGGGGAGGGGGTACCTTCGGGGAGCTGTTTTTT. Translated, it gives CASSRGGGTFGELFF.

This chain uses TRBV10-3 with TRBJ1-2, with a tentative D call TRBD1 (6 bases). V was shortened by 0 bases and J by 3 bases, with 14 bases between the two germline ends. CDR1 and CDR2 (germline): ENHRY, SYGVKD. The CDR3 length is 16 residues. The CDR3 nucleotides read TGTGCCATCAGTGAGTCTAGCAGGGGTGGTGACTATGGCTACACCTTC. Translating gives CAISESSRGGDYGYTF.

This clone has a single count. This sequence joins TRBV30 and TRBJ2-2, with D uncertain. CDR1 and CDR2 from the germline V gene are GTSNPN and SVGIG (reference sequence). Trimming shortened V by 0 bases and J by 6 bases, and 8 bases separated the two germline ends. The length of the CDR3 is 13 residues. The chain's CDR3 is CAWSVRSPGELFF. CDR3 DNA sequence: TGTGCCTGGAGTGTTCGGTCTCCCGGGGAGCTGTTTTTT.

The table lists this clone with a count of one. This chain joins TRBV6-5 and TRBJ1-1, with 8 positions matching TRBD1. CDR3 length: 14 residues. Germline assignment: CDR1 MNHEY and CDR2 SVGAGI. V lost 2 bases to trimming and J lost 4 bases; unmatched junction nucleotides: 3. The CDR3 bases are TGTGCCAGCAGTTACGACAGGGGCGGCACTGAAGCTTTCTTT. Amino acids: CASSYDRGGTEAFF.

This chain joins TRBV19 and TRBJ2-1; 9 bases map to TRBD2. Germline-derived CDR1 and CDR2 are LNHDA and SQIVND (reference sequence). The trim removed 2 bases at V and 8 bases at J, leaving 13 bases unmatched. CDR3 length equals 17 residues. The CDR3 sequence is CASSIIFAGGWVDEQFF. CDR3 nucleotide sequence: TGTGCCAGTAGTATAATTTTTGCGGGGGGGTGGGTCGATGAGCAGTTCTTC.

The genes are TRBV4-3 and TRBJ2-5, with 8 nucleotides matching TRBD2. CDR1 and CDR2 (germline): LGHNA, YSLEER. CDR3 length equals 17 residues. Trimming took 4 bases from V and 2 from J; bases not matched to a gene: 12. This CDR3 is CASSRNFVAGLQETQYF. CDR3 nucleotide sequence: TGCGCCAGCAGCCGAAATTTCGTAGCGGGGCTACAAGAGACCCAGTACTTC.